This TCR beta chain was documented in a study of blood T cell repertoires in COVID-19. Study context: Both acute and convalescent COVID-19 samples were obtained from the United States, Italy and Spain. Sources were T cells, B-cell-depleted T cells, or PBMCs; the material itself was cDNA or gDNA.

Original handling: Reference gene primer amplification gave estimated nucleated cell counts. The protocol was immunoSEQ multiplex PCR, while the TCRdb copy is restricted to in-frame clones and leaves out a portion. The V and J calls and the clone size are those of that table, but D and trimming were determined from the DNA. The sample carries about 180,000 clones, about 85% recorded once. The V and J ends lost 3 bases and 4 bases respectively, with 15 bases between them. The CDR3 consists of 16 residues. Germline V gene sequence: CDR1 SGHAT, CDR2 FQNNGV. This chain uses TRBV11-2 with TRBJ2-2; D is possibly TRBD1 (6 bases). The receptor's source is a woman in her 30s with active or convalescent COVID-19. The sequenced sample consisted of peripheral blood. Written as DNA, the CDR3 is TGTGCCAGCAGCTTGGCAGGGGCCGCGGCCACCGGGGAGCTGTTTTTT. The encoded protein is CASSLAGAAATGELFF.